The present T cell receptor beta chain was sequenced within a study of cytomegalovirus exposure and HLA in healthy donors. Of note for this clone: What it binds is not known.

CDR3 length equals 14 residues. V was cut by 0 bases and J by 5 bases, with 11 bases left in between. The germline V gene has CDR1 SGHRS and CDR2 YFSETQ. Findings and limits, study-wide: Whilst most TCR sequences proved rare, a subset of public TCRs occurred across many donors.

Both 60 Vbeta primers and 13 Jbeta primers went into the PCR. The assay was immunoSEQ multiplex PCR, and TCRdb's table has in-frame clones only and misses some. Of some 120,000 clones in the sample, 80% were seen once. This sequence originates from a human donor in good health. V gene TRBV5-1 combines with J gene TRBJ2-5; a weak D match, TRBD2 (6 bases). Specimen: PBMCs. The CDR3 sequence is CASSLAAGPETQYF. The CDR3 DNA reads TGCGCCAGCAGCTTGGCCGCGGGGCCGGAGACCCAGTACTTC.